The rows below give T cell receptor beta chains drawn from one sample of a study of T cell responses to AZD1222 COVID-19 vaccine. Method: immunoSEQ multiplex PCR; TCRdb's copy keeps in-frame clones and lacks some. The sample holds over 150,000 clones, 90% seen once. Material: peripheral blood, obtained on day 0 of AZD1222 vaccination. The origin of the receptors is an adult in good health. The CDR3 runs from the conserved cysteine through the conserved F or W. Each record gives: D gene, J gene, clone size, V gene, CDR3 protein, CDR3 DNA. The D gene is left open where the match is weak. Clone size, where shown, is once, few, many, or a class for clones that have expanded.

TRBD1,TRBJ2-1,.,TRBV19,CASSPQGANNEQFF,TGTGCCAGTAGTCCGCAGGGGGCGAACAATGAGCAGTTCTTC
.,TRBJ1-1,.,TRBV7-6,CASNVRTPEVAEAFF,TGTGCCAGCAACGTTAGGACCCCCGAGGTTGCTGAAGCTTTCTTT
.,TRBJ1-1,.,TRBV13,CASSIGPYTEAFF,TGTGCCAGCAGCATTGGGCCCTACACTGAAGCTTTCTTT
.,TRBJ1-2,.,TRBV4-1,CASSQVFRGSVADGYTF,TGCGCCAGCAGCCAAGTCTTCCGGGGGTCGGTGGCGGATGGCTACACCTTC
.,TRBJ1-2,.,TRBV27,CASSLAHSDYGYTF,TGTGCCAGCAGTTTGGCCCATTCCGACTATGGCTACACCTTC
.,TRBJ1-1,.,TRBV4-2,CASSQERIAGEAFF,TGTGCCAGCAGCCAAGAACGTATCGCAGGAGAAGCTTTCTTT
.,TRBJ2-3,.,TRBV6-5,CASRSNELADTQYF,TGTGCCAGCAGATCTAACGAGTTGGCAGATACGCAGTATTTT
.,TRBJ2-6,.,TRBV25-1,CASLPTGANVLTF,TGTGCCAGCCTTCCGACTGGGGCCAACGTCCTGACTTTC
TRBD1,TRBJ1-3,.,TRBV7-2,CASSIDRGGNTIYF,TGTGCCAGCAGCATAGACAGGGGTGGAAACACCATATATTTT
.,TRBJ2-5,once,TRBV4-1,CASSQRQEQETQYF,TGCGCCAGCAGCCAACGGCAGGAACAAGAGACCCAGTACTTC
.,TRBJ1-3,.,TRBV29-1,CSVEGGGFSGNTIYF,TGCAGCGTTGAAGGAGGAGGGTTCTCTGGAAACACCATATATTTT
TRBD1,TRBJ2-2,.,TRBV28,CATEGRGTGELFF,TGTGCCACCGAAGGCAGGGGGACCGGGGAGCTGTTTTTT
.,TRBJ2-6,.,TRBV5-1,CASISGQTGANVLTF,TGCGCCAGCATTTCCGGACAGACCGGGGCCAACGTCCTGACTTTC
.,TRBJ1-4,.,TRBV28,CASTFQGMNEKLFF,TGTGCCAGCACCTTCCAGGGAATGAATGAAAAACTGTTTTTT
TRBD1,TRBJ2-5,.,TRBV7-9,CASSSPGQEGAQYF,TGTGCCAGCAGCTCACCGGGACAGGAGGGGGCCCAGTACTTC
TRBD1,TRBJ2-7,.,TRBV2,CASSEEGAWEQYF,TGTGCCAGCAGTGAAGAGGGGGCGTGGGAGCAGTACTTC
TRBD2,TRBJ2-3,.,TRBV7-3,CASSWTSNTDTQYF,TGTGCCAGCAGCTGGACTAGCAACACAGATACGCAGTATTTT
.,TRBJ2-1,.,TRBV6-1,CASSEVSSYNEQFF,TGTGCCAGCAGTGAAGTAAGCTCCTACAATGAGCAGTTCTTC
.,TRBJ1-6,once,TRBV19,CASSINQGFGNSPLHF,TGTGCCAGTAGTATTAACCAGGGGTTCGGTAATTCACCCCTCCACTTT
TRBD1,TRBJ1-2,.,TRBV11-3,CASSLDKGTGAFRYGYTF,TGTGCCAGCAGCTTAGATAAGGGGACAGGGGCGTTTAGGTATGGCTACACCTTC
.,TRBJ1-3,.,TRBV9,CASSGGVISGNTIYF,TGTGCCAGCAGCGGAGGTGTGATCTCTGGAAACACCATATATTTT
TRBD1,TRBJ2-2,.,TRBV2,CASHRQGARTGELFF,TGTGCCAGTCACCGGCAGGGGGCCCGCACCGGGGAGCTGTTTTTT
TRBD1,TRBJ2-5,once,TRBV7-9,CASSFLGQGIYFETQYF,TGTGCCAGCAGCTTTTTGGGACAGGGGATTTATTTCGAGACCCAGTACTTC
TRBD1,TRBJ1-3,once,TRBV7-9,CASSRTGVESGNTIYF,TGTGCCAGCAGCCGGACAGGGGTCGAGAGTGGAAACACCATATATTTT
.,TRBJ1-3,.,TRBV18,CASSFQEYSGNTIYF,TGTGCCAGCTCATTTCAGGAATACTCTGGAAACACCATATATTTT
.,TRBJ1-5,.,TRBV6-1,CASSEALGNQPQHF,TGTGCCAGCAGTGAAGCGTTGGGGAATCAGCCCCAGCATTTT
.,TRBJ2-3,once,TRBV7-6,CASSLTVRGYTDTQYF,TGTGCCAGCAGCTTAACAGTTCGGGGTTACACAGATACGCAGTATTTT
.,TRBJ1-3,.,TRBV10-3,CAISDPGGGAGNTIYF,TGTGCCATCAGTGACCCTGGTGGGGGGGCTGGAAACACCATATATTTT
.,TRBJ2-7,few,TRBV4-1,CASRRAGESYEQYF,TGCGCCAGCAGGAGGGCAGGCGAATCCTACGAGCAGTACTTC
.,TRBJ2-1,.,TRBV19,CASSRYNEQFF,TGTGCCAGTAGTCGTTACAATGAGCAGTTCTTC
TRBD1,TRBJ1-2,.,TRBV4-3,CASSQEQQGGPLTF,TGCGCCAGCAGCCAAGAGCAGCAGGGGGGTCCCTTAACCTTC
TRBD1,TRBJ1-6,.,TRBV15,CATSRDRLSYNSPLHF,TGTGCCACCAGCAGGGACAGGCTCTCCTATAATTCACCCCTCCACTTT
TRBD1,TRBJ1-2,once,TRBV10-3,CAISETRDRGDYGYTF,TGTGCCATCAGTGAGACCCGGGACAGGGGAGACTATGGCTACACCTTC
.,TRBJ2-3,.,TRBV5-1,CASSLDRATDTQYF,TGCGCCAGCAGCTTGGACAGGGCGACAGATACGCAGTATTTT
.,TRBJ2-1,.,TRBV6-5,CASRRGGPNNEQFF,TGTGCCAGCAGGAGGGGCGGACCCAACAATGAGCAGTTCTTC
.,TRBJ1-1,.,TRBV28,CASSLRGTEAFF,TGTGCCAGCAGTTTAAGAGGGACTGAAGCTTTCTTT
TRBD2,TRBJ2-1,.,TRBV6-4,CASRALAGGLDEQFF,TGTGCCAGCAGAGCCTTAGCGGGGGGGCTCGATGAGCAGTTCTTC
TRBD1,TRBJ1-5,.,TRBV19,CASRTGYSNQPQHF,TGTGCCAGTAGGACAGGGTATAGCAATCAGCCCCAGCATTTT
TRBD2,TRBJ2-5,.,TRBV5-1,CASSLESGGQETQYF,TGCGCCAGCAGCTTGGAGTCGGGGGGCCAAGAGACCCAGTACTTC
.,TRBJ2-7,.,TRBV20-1,CSARGPREQYF,TGCAGTGCTAGGGGCCCCCGGGAGCAGTACTTC
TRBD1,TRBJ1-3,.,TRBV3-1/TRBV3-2,CASSWTGLSGNTIYF,TGTGCCAGCAGCTGGACAGGTCTCTCTGGAAACACCATATATTTT
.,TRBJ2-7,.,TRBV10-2,CASSESTPAGYYEQYF,TGCGCCAGCAGTGAGTCGACTCCGGCGGGGTATTACGAGCAGTACTTC
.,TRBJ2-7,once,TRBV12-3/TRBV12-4,CASSSLSYEQYF,TGTGCCAGCAGTTCCCTTTCCTACGAGCAGTACTTC
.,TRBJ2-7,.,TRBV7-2,CASSSRMTGLYEQYF,TGTGCCAGCAGCTCCCGAATGACAGGCCTCTACGAGCAGTACTTC
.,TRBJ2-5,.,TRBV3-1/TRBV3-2,CASSQTSELETQYF,TGTGCCAGCAGCCAAACCTCAGAGTTAGAGACCCAGTACTTC
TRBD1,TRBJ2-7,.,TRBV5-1,CASSATGSFYEQYF,TGCGCCAGCAGCGCGACAGGGAGTTTCTACGAGCAGTACTTC
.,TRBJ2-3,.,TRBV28,CASSRTYTDTQYF,TGTGCCAGCAGCCGTACCTACACAGATACGCAGTATTTT
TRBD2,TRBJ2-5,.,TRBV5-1,CASRLLLAGGETQYF,TGCGCCAGCAGGTTGCTACTAGCGGGGGGGGAGACCCAGTACTTC